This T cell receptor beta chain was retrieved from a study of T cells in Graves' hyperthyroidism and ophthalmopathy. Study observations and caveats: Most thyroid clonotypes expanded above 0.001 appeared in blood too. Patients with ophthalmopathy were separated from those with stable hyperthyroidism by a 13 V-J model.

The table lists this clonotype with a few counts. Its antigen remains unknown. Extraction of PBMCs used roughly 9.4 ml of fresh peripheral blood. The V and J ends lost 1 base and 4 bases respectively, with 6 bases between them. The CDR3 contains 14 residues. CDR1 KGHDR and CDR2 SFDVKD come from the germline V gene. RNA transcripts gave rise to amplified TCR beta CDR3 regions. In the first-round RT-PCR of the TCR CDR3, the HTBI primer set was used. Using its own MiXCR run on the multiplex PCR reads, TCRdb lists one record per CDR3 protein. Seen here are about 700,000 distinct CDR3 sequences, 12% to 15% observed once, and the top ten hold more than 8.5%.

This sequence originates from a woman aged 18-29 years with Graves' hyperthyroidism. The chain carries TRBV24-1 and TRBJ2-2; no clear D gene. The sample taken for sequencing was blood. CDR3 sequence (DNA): TGTGCCACCAGTGATTTCCGTATCACCGGGGAGCTGTTTTTT. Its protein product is CATSDFRITGELFF.